Below are 29 T cell receptor beta chains sequenced from a single sample in a study of neurological immune-mediated disorders. One entry per CDR3 protein results from TCRdb running MiXCR on the 5' RACE reads. The sample has 25,000 to 30,000 distinct CDR3 sequences; roughly 25% are singletons. The sample was CD4+ T cells from blood. The receptors stem from a man over 45 with HTLV-1-associated myelopathy (HAM/TSP).

This clonotype turned up a few times. The chain joins TRBV6-6 to TRBJ2-5, with D possibly matching TRBD2 (6 bases). V lost 7 bases and J 5 bases, leaving 17 bases between the germline ends. Germline lookup yields CDR1 MNHNY and CDR2 SVGAGI (reference sequence). CDR3 size: 14 residues. CDR3 nucleotides: TGTGCCAGCACCTACTCGGGGGTCTGGGAGACCCAGTACTTC. Translating gives CASTYSGVWETQYF.

This clonotype showed up many times. CDR3 region: CASSSEYIGELFF. The CDR3, as DNA: TGTGCCAGCAGTTCTGAGTACATCGGGGAGCTGTTTTTT. The V call is TRBV25-1, the J call TRBJ2-2; D unresolved. V gave up 5 bases and J gave up 7 bases, with 11 bases separating them. CDR1 MGHDK and CDR2 SYGVNS come from the germline V gene. The CDR3 contains 13 residues.

At least ten counts were recorded for this clonotype. The chain employs TRBV5-6 and TRBJ2-5; maybe TRBD1 (5 bases). The CDR3 runs to 13 residues. The V gene's germline CDR1 is SGHDT and CDR2 YYEEEE. V gave up 3 bases and J gave up 2 bases, with 8 bases separating them. DNA for the CDR3: TGTGCCAGCAGCTCGACAGCGCAAGAGACCCAGTACTTC. Protein: CASSSTAQETQYF.

By its share, this clonotype is medium-sized. The chain employs TRBV5-1 and TRBJ2-1, with 7 bases matching TRBD2. The V and J ends lost 0 bases and 6 bases, in that order; junction bases with no gene match: 9. The length of the CDR3 is 16 residues. Per germline, CDR1 SGHRS and CDR2 YFSETQ. Here the CDR3 reads CASSLAPAGTSNEQFF. The CDR3 coding sequence is TGCGCCAGCAGCTTGGCCCCAGCGGGAACGAGCAATGAGCAGTTCTTC.

This clonotype has a handful of counts. The J gene is TRBJ1-4, the V gene TRBV4-2, with D possibly being TRBD1 (6 bases). The CDR3 runs 16 residues. The germline gives CDR1 LGHNA, CDR2 YNFKEQ. V lost 1 base to trimming and J lost 5 bases, with 14 bases between them. The CDR3 loop reads CASSQGTVGSNEKLFF. CDR3 in DNA: TGTGCCAGCAGCCAAGGGACAGTCGGGAGCAATGAAAAACTGTTTTTT.

This clonotype was counted ten times or more. This sequence joins TRBV9 and TRBJ2-5; no definite D call. V dropped 0 bases and J dropped 0 bases, with 9 bases sitting between them. The CDR3 length is 15 residues. Germline assignment: CDR1 SGDLS and CDR2 YYNGEE. CDR3 protein: CASSVGSIYQETQYF. CDR3 sequence (DNA): TGTGCCAGCAGCGTAGGGTCTATATACCAAGAGACCCAGTACTTC.

This clonotype counts as medium-sized (0.01 to 0.1%). V is TRBV27 and J is TRBJ2-5, with 9 bases fitting TRBD1. V trimming: 5 bases; J trimming: 4 bases; junction bases outside the gene matches: 5. The CDR3 loop spans 14 amino acids. Per germline, CDR1 MNHEY and CDR2 SMNVEV (reference sequence). CDR3 bases: TGTGCCAGCAGTCCCCGGACAGGGGTAGAGACCCAGTACTTC. Its protein product is CASSPRTGVETQYF.

In this sample, this clonotype turned up a few times. The chain recombines TRBV9 with TRBJ1-2; 9 bases line up with TRBD1. The CDR3 covers 18 residues. With 0 bases clipped from V and 0 bases from J, the junction kept 9 bases outside the gene matches. Germline CDR1 is SGDLS and CDR2 is YYNGEE. In nucleotides, the CDR3 is TGTGCCAGCAGCGTAGATGGGACAGGGAGGATGACTAACTATGGCTACACCTTC. Amino acid sequence: CASSVDGTGRMTNYGYTF.

The sample holds one count of this clonotype. The genes are TRBV7-9 and TRBJ2-3, with D perhaps matching TRBD2 (6 bases). The germline gives CDR1 SEHNR, CDR2 FQNEAQ (reference sequence). Trimming pared 5 bases from V and 2 bases from J, leaving 23 bases between. The CDR3 extends over 18 amino acids. This chain's CDR3 is CASSHDYLLAENTDTQYF. The CDR3 DNA follows: TGTGCCAGCAGCCACGATTACTTATTAGCGGAGAACACAGATACGCAGTATTTT.

This clonotype was counted at least ten times. The rearrangement uses TRBV5-5 and TRBJ2-4; 7 positions agree with TRBD1. Looked up from germline, CDR1 is SGHKS and CDR2 is YYEKEE (reference sequence). The CDR3 covers 14 residues. The V segment lost 4 bases and the J segment 5 bases; nucleotides outside the gene matches: 6. The CDR3 DNA sequence: TGTGCCAGCAGCAGCATAACAGGGGAAAACATTCAGTACTTC. It codes for CASSSITGENIQYF.

The sample holds many counts of this clonotype. V and J are TRBV20-1 and TRBJ1-2; TRBD1 might be the D (5 bases). Germline assignment: CDR1 DFQATT and CDR2 SNEGSKA (reference sequence). Trimming took 6 bases from V and 3 from J, leaving 17 bases between them. This CDR3 is built from 14 residues. In DNA, the CDR3 is TGCAGTGCCCCTAGCTTGCCAGGGCACTATGGCTACACCTTC. Translation: CSAPSLPGHYGYTF.

V gene TRBV29-1 combines with J gene TRBJ2-7; D unclear. Germline CDR1 and CDR2: SQVTM and ANQGSEA. The CDR3 covers 13 residues. V shed 2 bases and J shed 0 bases, with 8 bases lying between them. CDR3 amino acids: CSVELESSYEQYF. In DNA, the CDR3 is TGCAGCGTTGAACTAGAGAGCTCCTACGAGCAGTACTTC.

This clonotype has ten or more counts. This chain connects TRBV20-1 to TRBJ1-2, with a tentative D call TRBD1 (5 bases). Germline V CDR1 and CDR2: DFQATT, SNEGSKA (reference sequence). This CDR3 region has 16 residues. V dropped 0 bases and J dropped 4 bases, with 18 bases sitting between them. CDR3 nucleotide sequence: TGCAGTGCTAGAGATCGGGGGAGAGTCCGGGGCTATGGCTACACCTTC. Amino acids: CSARDRGRVRGYGYTF.

There are a few counts of this clonotype. Here the CDR3 reads CASSPPGGSDTQYF. CDR3 DNA sequence: TGTGCCAGCAGCCCCCCGGGGGGTTCCGATACGCAGTATTTT. This chain links TRBV9 with TRBJ2-3, with TRBD2 matching 7 bases. Trimming cost V 4 bases and J 6 bases; bases outside gene matches: 8. Germline V CDR1 and CDR2: SGDLS, YYNGEE. This CDR3 comprises 14 residues. Combining the CDR3 with reference TRBV9 and TRBJ2-3 gives the whole variable domain DSGVTQTPKHLITATGQRVTLRCSPRSGDLSVYWYQQSLDQGLQFLIQYYNGEERAKGNILERFSAQQFPDLHSELNLSSLELGDSALYFCASSPPGGSDTQYFGPGTRLTVL.

The rearrangement links TRBV20-1 to TRBJ1-2; 7 nucleotides agree with TRBD1. Germline CDR1 DFQATT, CDR2 SNEGSKA (reference sequence). The V and J ends lost 2 bases and 8 bases, in that order; junction bases with no gene match: 14. The CDR3 extends over 15 amino acids. The CDR3 reads CSARPLRGLVGGYTF. CDR3 sequence (DNA): TGCAGTGCTAGACCACTCAGGGGGTTAGTTGGGGGCTACACCTTC.

This clonotype was recorded at least ten times. The chain uses TRBV12-3 or TRBV12-4 and TRBJ1-1; 8 bases are a match to TRBD1. The CDR3 totals 18 residues. V shed 6 bases and J 3 bases; nucleotides not matched to a gene: 18. The CDR3 DNA reads TGTGCCAGCAGCCTCTCTCGGGGGCAGGGGGCATGGGACACTGAAGCTTTCTTT. It encodes CASSLSRGQGAWDTEAFF.

This clonotype was observed at least ten times. The chain recombines TRBV24-1 with TRBJ2-3; 13 nucleotides line up with TRBD2. This CDR3 comprises 17 residues. The trim removed 4 bases at V and 6 bases at J, leaving 9 bases unmatched. Per the germline V gene, CDR1 is KGHDR and CDR2 is SFDVKD. The CDR3 is CATSDASGTSGKDTQYF. DNA for the CDR3: TGTGCCACCAGTGACGCTTCCGGGACTAGCGGGAAGGATACGCAGTATTTT.

This clonotype was detected only a few times. The chain employs TRBV3-1 and TRBJ2-3, with 8 bases identical to TRBD2. Germline CDR1 and CDR2: LGHDT and YNNKEL (reference sequence). The CDR3 has 17 amino acids. Trimming took 0 bases from V and 4 from J; bases not matched to a gene: 9. This CDR3 is CASSQDQWAGGPDTQYF. The CDR3 coding sequence is TGTGCCAGCAGCCAAGATCAGTGGGCGGGGGGCCCAGATACGCAGTATTTT.

Many counts were recorded for this clonotype. The chain is built from TRBV24-1 and TRBJ2-3; a possible D gene is TRBD1 (6 bases). Germline V gives CDR1 KGHDR, CDR2 SFDVKD. V dropped 4 bases and J dropped 2 bases, with 18 bases sitting between them. There are 17 residues in the CDR3. The CDR3 protein is CATSDSIQGAHTDTQYF. The CDR3 DNA sequence: TGTGCCACCAGTGACTCTATACAGGGAGCACACACAGATACGCAGTATTTT.

Comment on this clonotype: A read error may account for a junction end that differs from germline. This rearrangement joins TRBV5-5 to TRBJ1-5; perhaps TRBD1 as D (6 bases). The CDR3 is 15 amino acids. Germline CDR1 and CDR2: SGHKS and YYEKEE (reference sequence). In nucleotides, the CDR3 is TGTGCAAGCAGGTTGGTAGGAGGGGGTCATCAGCCCCAGCATTTT. This gives the protein CASRLVGGGHQPQHF.

This clonotype came up many times. This chain links TRBV5-1 with TRBJ2-1, with 7 bases that match TRBD2. J was trimmed by 3 bases and V by 6 bases; bases with no gene match: 6. CDR3 size: 14 residues. Germline loops: CDR1 SGHRS, CDR2 YFSETQ. CDR3: CASTLSGNYNEQFF. DNA of the CDR3: TGCGCCAGCACTCTCAGCGGGAACTACAATGAGCAGTTCTTC.

This clonotype appeared many times. The gene calls are TRBV3-1 and TRBJ1-1, with 7 bases that match TRBD1. V lost 2 bases to trimming and J lost 5 bases; unmatched junction nucleotides: 8. Germline CDR1 LGHDT, CDR2 YNNKEL (reference sequence). The CDR3 totals 15 residues. The CDR3 sequence: CASSQLYTGETEAFF. The CDR3 DNA follows: TGTGCCAGCAGCCAACTTTACACAGGGGAAACTGAAGCTTTCTTT.

This clonotype was seen many times. This chain joins TRBV7-3 and TRBJ1-1; D call uncertain. V lost 5 bases, J lost 8 bases, and 12 bases lay in between. Per the germline V gene, CDR1 is SGHTA and CDR2 is FQGTGA. The CDR3 loop spans 12 amino acids. The CDR3 DNA sequence: TGTGCCAGCAGCAACCGAAACGAAGAAGCTTTCTTT. Translating it yields CASSNRNEEAFF.

This clonotype was observed many times. The gene calls are TRBV11-2 and TRBJ2-1, with D perhaps matching TRBD1 or TRBD2 (6 bases each). Trimming left V 0 bases short and J 14 bases short, with 20 bases between. Germline values: CDR1 SGHAT, CDR2 FQNNGV. CDR3 length: 15 residues. CDR3 region: CASSLDGGRRLLKFF. CDR3 bases: TGTGCCAGCAGCTTAGATGGGGGGCGGAGACTTTTGAAGTTCTTC.

The rearrangement links TRBV10-3 to TRBJ1-2; D is undetermined. This CDR3 region has 13 residues. Germline V CDR1 and CDR2: ENHRY, SYGVKD. Trimming took 2 bases from V and 5 from J, leaving 9 bases between them. CDR3 in amino acids: CAISEKANYGYTF. The CDR3 DNA follows: TGTGCCATCAGTGAGAAGGCAAATTATGGCTACACCTTC.

This clonotype occurred many times. The V call is TRBV20-1, the J call TRBJ2-4; D uncertain. The germline gives CDR1 DFQATT, CDR2 SNEGSKA (reference sequence). The CDR3 totals 14 residues. V lost 7 bases to trimming and J lost 2 bases, with 15 bases between them. CDR3 DNA sequence: TGCAGTGTTCAAGGGCAAAGGTCCAAAAACATTCAGTACTTC. Translation gives CSVQGQRSKNIQYF.

This clonotype was found many times. V and J are TRBV3-1 and TRBJ1-2; D gene unclear. Germline loops: CDR1 LGHDT, CDR2 YNNKEL (reference sequence). The CDR3 is 15 amino acids. Trimming stripped 2 bases from V and 2 bases from J, with 12 bases between. CDR3 in amino acids: CASSQRTGLNYGYTF. The CDR3 DNA sequence: TGTGCCAGCAGCCAACGGACGGGCTTAAACTATGGCTACACCTTC.

The chain couples TRBV20-1 to TRBJ2-7; TRBD2 might be the D (5 bases). The germline V and J ends were trimmed by 3 bases and 4 bases, with 19 bases remaining between them. Germline loops: CDR1 DFQATT, CDR2 SNEGSKA (reference sequence). This CDR3 contains 15 residues. As DNA, the CDR3 is TGCAGTGCTAGTTCTTCTTCGGTCTCGGGGTACGAGCAGTACTTC. As protein: CSASSSSVSGYEQYF.

This clonotype was seen repeatedly, ten times or more. The rearrangement joins TRBV7-3 to TRBJ2-3, with D possibly being TRBD1 or TRBD2 (5 bases each). The germline gives CDR1 SGHTA, CDR2 FQGTGA. V lost 5 bases and J 0 bases, leaving 9 bases between the germline ends. The CDR3 extends over 14 amino acids. The CDR3 is CASSRGVSTDTQYF. The CDR3 DNA is TGTGCCAGCAGCCGAGGGGTTAGCACAGATACGCAGTATTTT.